This T cell receptor (beta chain) was sequenced during a study of blood T cell repertoires in COVID-19. This CDR3 has 14 amino acids. The V end was cut by 6 bases, the J end by 8 bases, with 16 bases between. Germline assignment: CDR1 SNHLY and CDR2 FYNNEI. Assay: immunoSEQ multiplex PCR; the TCRdb copy retains only in-frame clones and omits some. The data hold roughly 10,000 clones, with around nine tenths observed a single time. The chain uses TRBV2 and TRBJ1-4; tentative D call: TRBD1 (5 bases). This receptor was identified in a man aged 25-40 years with active or convalescent COVID-19. The sequenced sample was peripheral blood. The CDR3 region has the DNA TGTGCCAGCAGCAGTGCAGGGTGGGGCGAAAAACTGTTTTTT. This codes for CASSSAGWGEKLFF.